The clone carrying this T cell receptor beta chain appeared a few times. The antigen is not known. TCRdb re-called the RT-PCR reads with MiXCR, one entry per CDR3 protein. The sample lists 280,000 or so distinct CDR3 sequences, around a fifth occurring once. This sample was taken from a study of response to subunit inactivated influenza vaccine. Germline loops: CDR1 MNHNS, CDR2 SASEGT. CDR3 length: 14 amino acids. V dropped 11 bases and J dropped 3 bases, with 19 bases sitting between them. Findings and limits, study-wide: Few additional T cells are recruited per seasonal influenza vaccination, authors suggested.

Sequenced here: PBMCs from blood, sampled about 20 months after vaccination. This receptor was taken from a man aged 45 to 75 who received an inactivated influenza vaccine. The V call is TRBV6-1, the J call TRBJ1-1, with a weak D call TRBD1 (5 bases). The DNA for the CDR3 is TGTGCCGACCGACCGGGGAGGGGTGACACTGAAGCTTTCTTT. It yields the protein CADRPGRGDTEAFF.